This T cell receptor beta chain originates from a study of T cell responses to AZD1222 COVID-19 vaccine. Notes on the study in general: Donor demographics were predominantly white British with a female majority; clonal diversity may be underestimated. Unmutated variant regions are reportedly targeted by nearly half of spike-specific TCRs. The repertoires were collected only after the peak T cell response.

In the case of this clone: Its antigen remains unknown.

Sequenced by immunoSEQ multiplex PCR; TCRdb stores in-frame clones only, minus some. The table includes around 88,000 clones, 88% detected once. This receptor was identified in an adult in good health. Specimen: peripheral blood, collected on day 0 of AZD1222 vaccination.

The CDR3 DNA reads as TGTGCCACCAGCAGAGATAGAGATTCGTACAATGAGCAGTTCTTC. Its protein is CATSRDRDSYNEQFF. The chain is built from TRBV15 and TRBJ2-1; the D is unclear. V shed 0 bases and J shed 4 bases, with 10 bases lying between them. Germline CDR1 is LNHNV and CDR2 is YYDKDF (reference sequence). The CDR3 has 15 amino acids.